The sequence of this T cell receptor beta chain was determined in a study of spatial heterogeneity in lung cancer. Germline CDR1 MDHEN, CDR2 SYDVKM. Trimming cost V 0 bases and J 7 bases, with 4 bases left between them. This CDR3 contains 12 residues. Using its own MiXCR run on the 5' RACE reads, TCRdb lists one record per CDR3 protein. The sample consists of 15,000 or so distinct CDR3 sequences, roughly 15% of them appearing once. This clonotype was recorded a few times. Time point given: sample taken at primary tumor resection. No cells were sorted before sequencing. The whole RNA sequenced was extracted from tumor, nontumor lung or frozen PBMC.

Sequences were derived from PBMCs, sampled at surgery. The sequence came from a male donor with early-stage non-small cell lung cancer. This chain uses TRBV28 with TRBJ2-1; D is unclear. The CDR3 is CASSLWVNEQFF. For the CDR3, the DNA is TGTGCCAGCAGTTTATGGGTGAATGAGCAGTTCTTC.